This is a list of T cell receptor beta chains from one sample in a study of T cell responses to AZD1222 COVID-19 vaccine. TCRdb's table, derived via immunoSEQ multiplex PCR, lists solely in-frame clones and lacks some. The table lists 110,000 to 150,000 clones, approximately 83% of them singletons, with around 8% in the top ten. The material sequenced was peripheral blood, taken on day 0 of AZD1222 vaccination. Receptors originate from an adult in good health. Each CDR3 is given with its conserved first and last residue. The order of the fields is J gene, clone size, V gene, D gene, CDR3 protein, CDR3 DNA. A D gene is named only where the DNA matches it firmly. Clone sizes are given selectively: once, few, many, or a class where the clone is expanded.

J: TRBJ2-1
size: NA
V: TRBV29-1
D: NA
CDR3: CSVVWLVSSSYNEQFF
DNA: TGCAGCGTTGTGTGGCTAGTGTCAAGCTCCTACAATGAGCAGTTCTTC

J: TRBJ1-6
size: NA
V: TRBV7-2
D: NA
CDR3: CASSQGEPLHF
DNA: TGTGCCAGCAGCCAAGGAGAACCCCTCCACTTT

J: TRBJ2-3
size: NA
V: TRBV6-4
D: NA
CDR3: CASSQGLSTDTQYF
DNA: TGTGCCAGCAGCCAAGGACTGTCCACAGATACGCAGTATTTT

J: TRBJ2-1
size: NA
V: TRBV18
D: NA
CDR3: CASSPALALYNEQFF
DNA: TGTGCCAGCTCACCCGCCCTAGCCCTCTACAATGAGCAGTTCTTC

J: TRBJ1-1
size: NA
V: TRBV9
D: NA
CDR3: CASSEGGGTEAFF
DNA: TGTGCCAGCAGCGAGGGAGGGGGCACTGAAGCTTTCTTT

J: TRBJ1-2
size: once
V: TRBV6-5
D: NA
CDR3: CASSRGTGYTF
DNA: TGTGCCAGCAGTAGGGGAACTGGCTACACCTTC

J: TRBJ2-1
size: NA
V: TRBV6-5
D: NA
CDR3: CASTHLGWLGNEQFF
DNA: TGTGCCAGCACCCATCTCGGATGGCTCGGCAATGAGCAGTTCTTC

J: TRBJ1-4
size: NA
V: TRBV6-1
D: NA
CDR3: CASSESAATNEKLFF
DNA: TGTGCCAGCAGTGAATCCGCTGCAACTAATGAAAAACTGTTTTTT

J: TRBJ2-2
size: NA
V: TRBV2
D: NA
CDR3: CASSAGANTGELFF
DNA: TGTGCCAGCAGCGCGGGGGCTAACACCGGGGAGCTGTTTTTT

J: TRBJ2-7
size: NA
V: TRBV4-1
D: NA
CDR3: CASSQALGQGSYEQYF
DNA: TGCGCCAGCAGCCAAGCCCTCGGTCAGGGCTCCTACGAGCAGTACTTC

J: TRBJ2-7
size: NA
V: TRBV7-2
D: NA
CDR3: CASSLRGGPDYEQYF
DNA: TGTGCCAGCAGCCTCAGAGGAGGGCCGGACTACGAGCAGTACTTC

J: TRBJ1-2
size: NA
V: TRBV6-1
D: TRBD1
CDR3: CASSERTGNYGYTF
DNA: TGTGCCAGCAGTGAAAGGACAGGGAACTATGGCTACACCTTC

J: TRBJ2-4
size: NA
V: TRBV3-1/TRBV3-2
D: TRBD2
CDR3: CASSRMHGFGGRDNIQYF
DNA: TGTGCCAGCAGCCGCATGCACGGGTTTGGCGGGAGGGATAACATTCAGTACTTC

J: TRBJ1-4
size: many
V: TRBV3-1/TRBV3-2
D: NA
CDR3: CASSLSENEKLFF
DNA: TGTGCCAGCAGCCTTAGCGAGAATGAAAAACTGTTTTTT

J: TRBJ2-1
size: NA
V: TRBV30
D: TRBD1
CDR3: CAWSPGQRQFF
DNA: TGTGCCTGGTCCCCGGGACAGCGGCAGTTCTTC

J: TRBJ1-2
size: NA
V: TRBV13
D: NA
CDR3: CASSFWGGSNYGYTF
DNA: TGTGCCAGCAGCTTTTGGGGGGGTTCTAACTATGGCTACACCTTC

J: TRBJ1-1
size: NA
V: TRBV5-1
D: TRBD1
CDR3: CASSTGANTEAFF
DNA: TGCGCCAGCAGTACAGGGGCGAACACTGAAGCTTTCTTT

J: TRBJ2-7
size: NA
V: TRBV6-2/TRBV6-3
D: NA
CDR3: CASSLQGYEQYF
DNA: TGTGCCAGCAGTTTACAGGGCTACGAGCAGTACTTC

J: TRBJ1-2
size: NA
V: TRBV12-3/TRBV12-4
D: NA
CDR3: CAASGAGGYTF
DNA: TGTGCCGCTTCCGGGGCGGGAGGCTACACCTTC

J: TRBJ1-1
size: NA
V: TRBV9
D: NA
CDR3: CASSGWVGLNTEAFF
DNA: TGTGCCAGCAGCGGCTGGGTTGGGCTGAACACTGAAGCTTTCTTT

J: TRBJ1-2
size: once
V: TRBV6-5
D: NA
CDR3: CASSRTEEFNGYTF
DNA: TGTGCCAGCAGTAGGACAGAGGAGTTTAATGGCTACACCTTC

J: TRBJ1-1
size: once
V: TRBV18
D: TRBD1
CDR3: CASSAPGQRMNTEAFF
DNA: TGTGCCAGCTCAGCACCGGGACAGAGAATGAACACTGAAGCTTTCTTT

J: TRBJ1-4
size: NA
V: TRBV7-9
D: NA
CDR3: CASSLASIAGGEKLFF
DNA: TGTGCCAGCAGCTTAGCAAGTATCGCGGGGGGCGAAAAACTGTTTTTT

J: TRBJ1-1
size: NA
V: TRBV3-1/TRBV3-2
D: NA
CDR3: CASSQDQGTEAFF
DNA: TGTGCCAGCAGCCAAGATCAAGGGACTGAAGCTTTCTTT

J: TRBJ1-2
size: few
V: TRBV6-5
D: NA
CDR3: CASLAPRRGDGYTF
DNA: TGTGCCAGCCTGGCCCCCCGCAGGGGAGATGGCTACACCTTC

J: TRBJ2-1
size: NA
V: TRBV4-1
D: NA
CDR3: CASSQPKRVAPRDPDEQFF
DNA: TGCGCCAGCAGCCAACCCAAAAGGGTAGCGCCCCGGGACCCGGATGAGCAGTTCTTC

J: TRBJ2-5
size: few
V: TRBV28
D: TRBD2
CDR3: CASSASRLAGGLETQYF
DNA: TGTGCCAGCAGTGCCTCCCGACTAGCGGGGGGACTTGAGACCCAGTACTTC

J: TRBJ2-1
size: NA
V: TRBV21-1
D: NA
CDR3: CASSKKSSGSKSYNEQFF
DNA: TGTGCCAGCAGCAAAAAGTCTAGCGGGAGTAAATCCTACAATGAGCAGTTCTTC

J: TRBJ2-7
size: NA
V: TRBV5-4
D: TRBD2
CDR3: CASSPSASGFSYEQYF
DNA: TGTGCCAGCAGCCCCTCCGCTAGCGGGTTCTCCTACGAGCAGTACTTC

J: TRBJ1-6
size: NA
V: TRBV12-3/TRBV12-4
D: NA
CDR3: CASSLDINSPLHF
DNA: TGTGCCAGCAGCCTGGACATCAATTCACCCCTCCACTTT

J: TRBJ1-1
size: NA
V: TRBV19
D: NA
CDR3: CASSRGQTNTEAFF
DNA: TGTGCCAGTAGTCGAGGACAGACGAACACTGAAGCTTTCTTT

J: TRBJ2-7
size: NA
V: TRBV27
D: TRBD1
CDR3: CASSGQAFSYEQYF
DNA: TGTGCCAGCAGTGGACAGGCCTTTTCCTACGAGCAGTACTTC

J: TRBJ1-4
size: NA
V: TRBV6-5
D: NA
CDR3: CASRETVAGGEKLFF
DNA: TGTGCCAGCAGGGAGACAGTGGCCGGTGGTGAAAAACTGTTTTTT

J: TRBJ1-1
size: NA
V: TRBV21-1
D: NA
CDR3: CASSHPCQGGNTEAFF
DNA: TGTGCCAGCAGCCATCCCTGCCAGGGGGGCAACACTGAAGCTTTCTTT

J: TRBJ1-2
size: NA
V: TRBV12-3/TRBV12-4
D: NA
CDR3: CASSRGGNGYTF
DNA: TGTGCCAGCAGTCGAGGGGGAAATGGCTACACCTTC

J: TRBJ1-2
size: NA
V: TRBV4-1
D: NA
CDR3: CASSQEGGRSYGYTF
DNA: TGCGCCAGCAGCCAAGAGGGCGGGCGGAGCTATGGCTACACCTTC

J: TRBJ2-6
size: NA
V: TRBV19
D: NA
CDR3: CASTGQRSGANVLTF
DNA: TGTGCCAGTACCGGACAGCGCTCTGGGGCCAACGTCCTGACTTTC

J: TRBJ1-4
size: NA
V: TRBV10-3
D: TRBD1
CDR3: CAISESGTGVEKLFF
DNA: TGTGCCATCAGTGAGTCCGGGACAGGGGTTGAAAAACTGTTTTTT

J: TRBJ1-4
size: NA
V: TRBV2
D: TRBD1
CDR3: CASSELGQAVFNEKLFF
DNA: TGTGCCAGCAGTGAACTTGGACAGGCGGTTTTTAATGAAAAACTGTTTTTT

J: TRBJ1-1
size: NA
V: TRBV7-9
D: NA
CDR3: CASSFADTEAFF
DNA: TGTGCCAGCAGCTTCGCCGACACTGAAGCTTTCTTT

J: TRBJ1-2
size: NA
V: TRBV9
D: NA
CDR3: CASTSAGSNYGYTF
DNA: TGTGCCAGCACCTCCGCGGGATCTAACTATGGCTACACCTTC

J: TRBJ1-5
size: NA
V: TRBV30
D: NA
CDR3: CAWAFGVRENQPQHF
DNA: TGTGCCTGGGCTTTCGGGGTGAGGGAAAATCAGCCCCAGCATTTT

J: TRBJ1-2
size: NA
V: TRBV5-1
D: NA
CDR3: CASSPDGDYGYTF
DNA: TGCGCCAGCAGCCCGGACGGGGACTATGGCTACACCTTC

J: TRBJ1-5
size: once
V: TRBV7-8
D: TRBD1
CDR3: CASSSIYQGADWGNQPQHF
DNA: TGTGCCAGCAGCTCTATTTATCAGGGGGCGGATTGGGGCAATCAGCCCCAGCATTTT

J: TRBJ2-1
size: NA
V: TRBV27
D: NA
CDR3: CASSLKGYEGYNEQFF
DNA: TGTGCCAGCAGTCTTAAGGGCTATGAGGGCTACAATGAGCAGTTCTTC

J: TRBJ1-5
size: NA
V: TRBV6-1
D: TRBD1
CDR3: CASSDGAGQVNQPQHF
DNA: TGTGCCAGCAGTGACGGCGCGGGACAGGTTAATCAGCCCCAGCATTTT

J: TRBJ1-6
size: once
V: TRBV21-1
D: NA
CDR3: CASEKGMGYNSPLHF
DNA: TGTGCCAGCGAAAAGGGAATGGGATATAATTCACCCCTCCACTTT

J: TRBJ2-7
size: NA
V: TRBV10-2
D: NA
CDR3: CASRLFYTSNYEQYF
DNA: TGCGCCAGCAGGCTTTTTTATACTAGTAACTACGAGCAGTACTTC

J: TRBJ1-4
size: NA
V: TRBV11-2
D: NA
CDR3: CASSLRRGANEKLFF
DNA: TGTGCCAGCAGCTTACGACGGGGAGCGAATGAAAAACTGTTTTTT

J: TRBJ1-3
size: NA
V: TRBV4-2
D: NA
CDR3: CASSQEGGAGNTIYF
DNA: TGTGCCAGCAGCCAAGAAGGGGGGGCTGGAAACACCATATATTTT

J: TRBJ2-5
size: NA
V: TRBV20-1
D: NA
CDR3: CSARPQETQYF
DNA: TGCAGTGCTCGCCCCCAAGAGACCCAGTACTTC

J: TRBJ1-5
size: NA
V: TRBV4-2
D: NA
CDR3: CASSPADLENQPQHF
DNA: TGTGCCAGCAGCCCAGCGGACTTAGAAAATCAGCCCCAGCATTTT

J: TRBJ2-7
size: NA
V: TRBV27
D: TRBD2
CDR3: CASSPYSGSSYEQYF
DNA: TGTGCCAGCAGTCCCTATAGCGGGTCCTCCTACGAGCAGTACTTC

J: TRBJ1-3
size: NA
V: TRBV6-5
D: NA
CDR3: CASTSGGSGNTIYF
DNA: TGTGCCAGCACCTCCGGCGGGTCAGGAAACACCATATATTTT

J: TRBJ1-1
size: once
V: TRBV6-5
D: NA
CDR3: CASSQPGDTEAFF
DNA: TGTGCCAGCAGCCAGCCAGGGGATACTGAAGCTTTCTTT